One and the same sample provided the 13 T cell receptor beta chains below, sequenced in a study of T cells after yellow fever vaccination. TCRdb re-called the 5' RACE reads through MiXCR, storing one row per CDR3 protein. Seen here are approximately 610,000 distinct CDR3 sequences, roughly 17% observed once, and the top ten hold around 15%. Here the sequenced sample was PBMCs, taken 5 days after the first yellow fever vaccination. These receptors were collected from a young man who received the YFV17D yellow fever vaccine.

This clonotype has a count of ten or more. CDR3 protein: CASSLNYGGETQYF. DNA of the CDR3: TGTGCCAGCAGCTTAAATTACGGGGGGGAGACCCAGTACTTC. The chain recombines TRBV7-2 with TRBJ2-5; 7 bases agree with TRBD2. The CDR3 runs 14 residues. Germline V lookup: CDR1 SGHTA, CDR2 FQGNSA. The V gene end was trimmed by 2 bases and the J gene end by 5 bases; junction bases not matched to a gene: 5.

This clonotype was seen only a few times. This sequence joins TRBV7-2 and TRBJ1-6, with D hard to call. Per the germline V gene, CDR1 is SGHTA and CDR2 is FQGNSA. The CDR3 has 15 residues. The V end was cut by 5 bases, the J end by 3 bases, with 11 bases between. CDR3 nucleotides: TGTGCCAGCAGCGCCGGAGGGTACTATAATTCACCCCTCCACTTT. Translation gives CASSAGGYYNSPLHF.

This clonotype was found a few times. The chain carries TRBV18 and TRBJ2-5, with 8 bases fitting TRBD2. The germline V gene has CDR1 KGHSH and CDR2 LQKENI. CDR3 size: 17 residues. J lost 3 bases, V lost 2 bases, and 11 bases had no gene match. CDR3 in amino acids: CASSPIPGLVVEETQYF. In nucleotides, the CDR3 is TGTGCCAGCTCACCAATACCGGGACTAGTCGTCGAAGAGACCCAGTACTTC.

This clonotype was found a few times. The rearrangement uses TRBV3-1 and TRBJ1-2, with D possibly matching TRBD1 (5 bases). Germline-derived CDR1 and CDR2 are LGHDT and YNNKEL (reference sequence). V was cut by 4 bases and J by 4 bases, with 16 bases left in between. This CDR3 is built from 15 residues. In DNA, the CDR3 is TGTGCCAGCAGCCCGGAAAACCCACAGGCCTATGGCTACACCTTC. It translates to CASSPENPQAYGYTF.

This chain's CDR3 is CASRPIIQETQYF. The CDR3 coding sequence is TGTGCCAGCAGACCTATAATCCAAGAGACCCAGTACTTC. The J gene is TRBJ2-5, the V gene TRBV11-2; D is ambiguous. The V gene's germline CDR1 is SGHAT and CDR2 FQNNGV. V lost 6 bases and J 1 base, leaving 9 bases between the germline ends. The CDR3 covers 13 residues.

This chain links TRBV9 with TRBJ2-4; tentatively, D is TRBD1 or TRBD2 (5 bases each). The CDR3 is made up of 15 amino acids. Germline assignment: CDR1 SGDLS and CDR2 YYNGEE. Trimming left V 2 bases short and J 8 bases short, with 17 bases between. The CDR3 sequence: CASSVGQRQGDIQYF. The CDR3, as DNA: TGTGCCAGCAGCGTCGGCCAGAGGCAGGGAGACATTCAGTACTTC.

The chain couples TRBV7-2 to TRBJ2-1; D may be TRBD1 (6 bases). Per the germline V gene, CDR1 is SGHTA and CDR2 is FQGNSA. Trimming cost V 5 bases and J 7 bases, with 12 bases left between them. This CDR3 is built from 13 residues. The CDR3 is CASSRHQGNEQFF. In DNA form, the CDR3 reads TGTGCCAGCAGCCGACATCAGGGGAATGAGCAGTTCTTC. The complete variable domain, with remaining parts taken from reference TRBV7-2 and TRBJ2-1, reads GAGVSQSPSNKVTEKGKDVELRCDPISGHTALYWYRQSLGQGLEFLIYFQGNSAPDKSGLPSDRFSAERTGGSVSTLTIQRTQQEDSAVYLCASSRHQGNEQFFGPGTRLTVL.

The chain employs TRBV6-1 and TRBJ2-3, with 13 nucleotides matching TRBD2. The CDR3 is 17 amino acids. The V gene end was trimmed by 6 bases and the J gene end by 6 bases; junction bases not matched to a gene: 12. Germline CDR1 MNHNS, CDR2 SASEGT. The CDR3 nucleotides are TGTGCCAGCAGGCCTCCGGGACTAGCGGGGATGGGGGATACGCAGTATTTT. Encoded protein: CASRPPGLAGMGDTQYF.

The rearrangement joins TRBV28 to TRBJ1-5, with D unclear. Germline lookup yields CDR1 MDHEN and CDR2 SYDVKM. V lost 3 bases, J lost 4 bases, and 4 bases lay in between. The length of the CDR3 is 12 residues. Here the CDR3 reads CASSLENQPQHF. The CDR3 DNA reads TGTGCCAGCAGTTTGGAGAATCAGCCCCAGCATTTT.

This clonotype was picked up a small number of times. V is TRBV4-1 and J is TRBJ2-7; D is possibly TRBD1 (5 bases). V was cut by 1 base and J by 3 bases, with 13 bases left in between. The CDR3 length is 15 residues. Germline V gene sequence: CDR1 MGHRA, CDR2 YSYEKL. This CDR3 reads CASSQGQINSYEQYF. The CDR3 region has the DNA TGCGCCAGCAGCCAAGGACAGATCAACAGCTACGAGCAGTACTTC.

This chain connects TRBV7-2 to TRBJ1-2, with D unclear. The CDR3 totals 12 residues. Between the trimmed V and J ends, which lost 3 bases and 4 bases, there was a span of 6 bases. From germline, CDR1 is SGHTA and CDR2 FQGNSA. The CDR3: CASSFSLYGYTF. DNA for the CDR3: TGTGCCAGCAGCTTCTCGCTCTATGGCTACACCTTC.

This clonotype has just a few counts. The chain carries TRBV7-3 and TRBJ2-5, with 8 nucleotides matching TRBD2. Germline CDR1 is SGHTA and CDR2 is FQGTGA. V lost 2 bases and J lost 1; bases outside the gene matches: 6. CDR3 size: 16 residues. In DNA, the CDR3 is TGTGCCAGCAGCTTATCAGGAAGCGGGGGCCAAGAGACCCAGTACTTC. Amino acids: CASSLSGSGGQETQYF.

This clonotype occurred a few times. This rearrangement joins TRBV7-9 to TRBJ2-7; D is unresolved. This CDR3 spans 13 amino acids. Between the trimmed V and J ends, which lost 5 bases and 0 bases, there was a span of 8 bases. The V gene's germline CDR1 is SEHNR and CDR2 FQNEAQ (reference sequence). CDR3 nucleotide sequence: TGTGCCAGCAGCCCGATCGACTCCTACGAGCAGTACTTC. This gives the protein CASSPIDSYEQYF.